The rows below give T cell receptor beta chains drawn from one sample of a study of T cells in Graves' hyperthyroidism and ophthalmopathy. TCRdb recomputed calls from the multiplex PCR reads with MiXCR, one row per CDR3 protein. This sample has about 96,000 distinct CDR3 sequences, with 51% found just once. The sample consisted of blood. The receptors originated from a woman aged 40 to 50 with Graves' hyperthyroidism. The CDR3 runs from the conserved cysteine through the conserved F or W. A D gene is named only where the DNA matches it firmly. Clone size, where shown, is once, few, many, or a class for clones that have expanded.

NA	TRBV20-1	NA	TRBJ1-6	CSAKGELRPYNSPLHF	TGCAGTGCTAAAGGGGAATTGAGACCCTATAATTCACCCCTCCACTTT
TRBD1	TRBV14	NA	TRBJ2-7	CASSQAPGQVTYEQYF	TGTGCCAGCAGCCAAGCCCCGGGACAGGTCACATACGAGCAGTACTTC
NA	TRBV10-3	many	TRBJ1-6	CASSDGRGGYGWSSPLHF	TGTGCCAGCAGTGACGGAAGGGGGGGGTATGGTTGGAGTTCACCCCTCCACTTT
NA	TRBV7-9	once	TRBJ1-5	CASSPEEFQPQHF	TGTGCCAGCAGCCCGGAAGAGTTTCAGCCCCAGCATTTT
NA	TRBV20-1	few	TRBJ1-4	CSAPYLRKLFF	TGCAGTGCTCCCTATCTAAGGAAACTGTTTTTT
NA	TRBV12-3/TRBV12-4	NA	TRBJ2-5	CASSFGEWKTQYF	TGTGCCAGCAGTTTTGGGGAGTGGAAGACCCAGTACTTC
TRBD1	TRBV29-1	NA	TRBJ1-1	CSFTGADTEAFF	TGCAGCTTTACAGGGGCGGACACTGAAGCTTTCTTT
TRBD2	TRBV20-1	NA	TRBJ2-7	CSAGTNPTYEQYF	TGCAGTGCTGGGACTAACCCTACCTACGAGCAGTACTTC
TRBD2	TRBV5-1	NA	TRBJ2-1	CASSLTVAGVNEQFF	TGCGCCAGCAGCTTGACGGTAGCGGGAGTTAATGAGCAGTTCTTC
TRBD2	TRBV15	many	TRBJ2-5	CATSRDGGETGEHPGLGLETQYF	TGTGCCACCAGCAGAGATGGTGGTGAAACGGGGGAACACCCGGGACTAGGTTTAGAGACCCAGTACTTC
NA	TRBV19	NA	TRBJ2-5	CAKTGQETQYF	TGCGCCAAGACAGGCCAAGAGACCCAGTACTTC
TRBD1	TRBV29-1	many	TRBJ1-5	CSVWTGDQPQHF	TGCAGCGTGTGGACAGGTGACCAGCCCCAGCATTTT
NA	TRBV28	NA	TRBJ1-5	CASTPRWGGNQPQHF	TGTGCCAGCACCCCCCGTTGGGGAGGGAATCAGCCCCAGCATTTT
TRBD1	TRBV20-1	medium-sized	TRBJ1-2	CSSTGGGNYGYTF	TGCAGTAGTACAGGGGGGGGGAACTATGGCTACACCTTC
NA	TRBV11-1	NA	TRBJ1-1	CASAGTLNTEAFF	TGTGCTAGTGCCGGTACACTGAACACTGAAGCTTTCTTT
TRBD1	TRBV7-9	many	TRBJ1-1	CASSQGDRVGTEAFF	TGTGCCAGCAGCCAAGGGGACAGGGTCGGCACTGAAGCTTTCTTT
NA	TRBV7-2	NA	TRBJ1-2	CASSLQGPGNTF	TGTGCCAGCAGCTTACAGGGCCCTGGAAACACCTTC
TRBD1	TRBV9	NA	TRBJ1-2	CASSSRQGANYGYTF	TGTGCCAGCAGCTCGCGACAGGGGGCGAACTATGGCTACACCTTC
NA	TRBV2	many	TRBJ2-2	CASRDREAGELFF	TGTGCCAGCCGGGACCGCGAAGCCGGGGAGCTGTTTTTT
TRBD1	TRBV2	few	TRBJ1-6	CASSEVGQGDSPLHF	TGTGCCAGCAGTGAAGTGGGACAGGGCGATTCACCCCTCCACTTT
NA	TRBV7-2	few	TRBJ2-5	CASSYPPRGSYSGPEETQYF	TGTGCCAGCAGTTACCCCCCCCGAGGGTCGTACTCAGGCCCCGAGGAGACCCAGTACTTC
TRBD2	TRBV24-1	once	TRBJ2-6	CATSDTCGRPGANVLTF	TGTGCCACCAGTGACACATGCGGGAGGCCTGGGGCCAACGTCCTGACTTTC
TRBD2	TRBV7-4	many	TRBJ2-3	CASTGGTSGLDTQYF	TGTGCCAGCACCGGGGGGACTAGCGGGCTTGATACGCAGTATTTT
TRBD2	TRBV7-3	NA	TRBJ2-5	CASSPIRTSGKKTQYF	TGTGCCAGCAGCCCGATCCGGACTAGCGGGAAGAAGACCCAGTACTTC
TRBD2	TRBV6-1	many	TRBJ2-7	CASRGTSAHFYYEQYF	TGTGCCAGCAGAGGGACTAGCGCCCACTTTTACTACGAGCAGTACTTC
NA	TRBV7-9	many	TRBJ1-1	CASSFRMVTEAFF	TGTGCCAGCAGTTTTAGAATGGTCACTGAAGCTTTCTTT
TRBD1	TRBV15	NA	TRBJ2-5	CPTQGAGETQYF	TGTCCCACTCAGGGGGCTGGGGAGACCCAGTACTTC
TRBD1	TRBV20-1	NA	TRBJ1-2	CSARDPLDRGHYGYTF	TGCAGTGCTAGAGATCCCCTCGACAGGGGGCATTATGGCTACACCTTC
NA	TRBV7-2	NA	TRBJ1-2	CASSWSWDKSNYGYTF	TGTGCCAGCAGCTGGAGTTGGGACAAGTCTAACTATGGCTACACCTTC
NA	TRBV7-9	NA	TRBJ2-7	CASAEGETGVGEQYF	TGTGCCAGCGCCGAGGGGGAAACGGGGGTCGGCGAGCAGTACTTC
NA	TRBV7-8	NA	TRBJ1-2	CASSLTPNYGYTF	TGTGCCAGCAGCTTGACACCGAACTATGGCTACACCTTC
NA	TRBV7-8	many	TRBJ1-1	CASRLVTNAEAFF	TGTGCCAGCCGATTAGTCACCAACGCTGAAGCTTTCTTT
NA	TRBV2	NA	TRBJ1-5	CASSDGLAGGQHF	TGTGCCAGCAGTGACGGGCTAGCGGGAGGACAGCATTTT
NA	TRBV7-3	NA	TRBJ1-6	CASSRTFDPSSPLHF	TGTGCCAGCAGCCGTACCTTCGATCCCAGTTCACCCCTCCACTTT
TRBD2	TRBV10-3	NA	TRBJ2-5	CAIGGLAARTQYF	TGTGCCATCGGTGGACTAGCGGCAAGGACCCAGTACTTC
TRBD2	TRBV7-2	few	TRBJ2-3	CASSLTSGRADTQYF	TGTGCCAGCAGCTTGACTAGCGGGAGGGCAGATACGCAGTATTTT
TRBD2	TRBV7-2	NA	TRBJ2-5	CASSLGLAGGQGTQYF	TGCGCCAGCAGCCTCGGACTAGCGGGAGGCCAAGGGACCCAGTACTTC
TRBD2	TRBV5-8	many	TRBJ2-3	CASSTVSGRPRTDTQYF	TGTGCCAGCAGCACCGTTAGCGGGAGACCGCGCACGGATACGCAGTATTTT
NA	TRBV13	NA	TRBJ2-3	CASSLDTQYF	TGTGCCAGCAGCTTAGATACGCAGTATTTT
TRBD1	TRBV7-2	many	TRBJ1-5	CASSQGQGTRAQHF	TGTGCCAGCAGCCAAGGACAGGGAACAAGGGCCCAGCATTTT
NA	TRBV7-9	NA	TRBJ1-2	CASSSTVNYGYTF	TGTGCCAGCAGCTCGACGGTAAACTATGGCTACACCTTC
TRBD2	TRBV4-1	many	TRBJ2-5	CASSQDRGTSDPGGETQYF	TGCGCCAGCAGCCAAGATCGAGGGACTAGCGACCCTGGGGGAGAGACCCAGTACTTC
NA	TRBV20-1	NA	TRBJ1-5	CSARVPGGIETQHF	TGCAGTGCTAGAGTACCGGGAGGGATAGAGACCCAGCATTTT
TRBD1	TRBV5-1	many	TRBJ1-4	CASSSYRGANEKLFF	TGCGCCAGCAGCTCCTACAGGGGTGCTAATGAAAAACTGTTTTTT
TRBD1	TRBV13	NA	TRBJ1-1	CASSLGRGTGSGDGEAFF	TGTGCCAGCAGCTTAGGACGGGGGACAGGGTCCGGGGACGGTGAAGCTTTCTTT
TRBD1	TRBV2	once	TRBJ1-1	CASRRQGAMNTEAFF	TGTGCCAGCAGAAGACAGGGGGCGATGAACACTGAAGCTTTCTTT
NA	TRBV7-2	NA	TRBJ2-7	CASSALQHPYEQYF	TGTGCCAGCAGTGCCTTACAGCACCCCTACGAGCAGTACTTC
NA	TRBV7-2	many	TRBJ1-2	CASSLDRAGGYTF	TGTGCCAGCAGCTTAGATCGGGCAGGAGGCTACACCTTC
TRBD2	TRBV7-9	many	TRBJ2-7	CASSLGLAEPYEQYF	TGTGCCAGCAGCTTAGGACTAGCAGAACCCTACGAGCAGTACTTC
NA	TRBV13	many	TRBJ1-2	CASSRDGLYGYTF	TGTGCCAGCAGCCGGGACGGTCTCTATGGCTACACCTTC
TRBD1	TRBV19	NA	TRBJ2-5	CASRLTLTGGQETQYF	TGTGCCAGTAGACTGACCCTGACAGGGGGCCAAGAGACCCAGTACTTC